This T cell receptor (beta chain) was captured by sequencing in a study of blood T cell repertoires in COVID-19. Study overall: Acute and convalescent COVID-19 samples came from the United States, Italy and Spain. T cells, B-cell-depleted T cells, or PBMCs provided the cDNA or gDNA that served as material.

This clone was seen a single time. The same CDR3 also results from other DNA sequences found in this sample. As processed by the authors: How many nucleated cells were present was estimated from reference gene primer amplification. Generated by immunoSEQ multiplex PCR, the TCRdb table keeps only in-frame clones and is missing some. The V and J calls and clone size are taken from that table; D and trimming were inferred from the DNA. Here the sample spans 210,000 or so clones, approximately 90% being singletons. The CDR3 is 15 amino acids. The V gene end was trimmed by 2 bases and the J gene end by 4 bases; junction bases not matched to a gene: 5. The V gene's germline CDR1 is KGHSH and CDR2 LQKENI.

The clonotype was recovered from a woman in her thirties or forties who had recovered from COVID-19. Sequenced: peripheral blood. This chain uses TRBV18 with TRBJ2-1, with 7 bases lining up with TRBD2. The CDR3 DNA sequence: TGTGCCAGCTCACCATTAGCGGGCGCGTACAATGAGCAGTTCTTC. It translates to CASSPLAGAYNEQFF.